Below are 29 T cell receptor beta chains sequenced from a single sample in a study of control samples from healthy donors and cancer patients. Measured with immunoSEQ multiplex PCR; TCRdb has only the in-frame clones, and not every one. This sample has around 140,000 clones, with 92% found just once. The sequencing sample was made of blood. These receptors all stem from a woman between 50 and 59 years old in good health.

The V call is TRBV5-1, the J call TRBJ2-5; D possibly corresponds to TRBD2 (5 bases). CDR1 SGHRS and CDR2 YFSETQ come from the germline V gene. V lost 3 bases and J lost 4, with 10 bases in between. CDR3 length: 13 residues. CDR3 amino acids: CASSSGSTETQYF. The CDR3 nucleotides are TGCGCCAGCAGCTCGGGAAGCACAGAGACCCAGTACTTC.

The J gene is TRBJ2-3, the V gene TRBV19; 12 nucleotides align to TRBD2. CDR1 and CDR2 (germline): LNHDA, SQIVND (reference sequence). V shed 7 bases and J 5 bases; nucleotides not matched to a gene: 4. There are 14 residues in the CDR3. The CDR3: CASTPTSGRDTQYF. The CDR3, as DNA: TGTGCCAGTACCCCGACTAGCGGGAGAGATACGCAGTATTTT.

The table lists this clone with a count of one. The chain has TRBV28 and TRBJ1-2; TRBD1 might be the D (5 bases). This CDR3 has 14 residues. Germline V CDR1 and CDR2: MDHEN, SYDVKM. Trimming removed 5 bases at V and 0 bases at J, with 10 bases between. The CDR3 DNA reads as TGTGCCAGCAGTAGGGGAGTAGCTAACTATGGCTACACCTTC. Its protein product is CASSRGVANYGYTF.

V and J are TRBV7-9 and TRBJ2-3; D might be TRBD2 (6 bases). Germline CDR1 is SEHNR and CDR2 is FQNEAQ (reference sequence). This CDR3 comprises 17 residues. Trimming removed 1 base from V and 1 base from J, with 15 bases in between. The CDR3 DNA is TGTGCCAGCAGCTTAGGATGGGGGGAGCGGCGCACAGATACGCAGTATTTT. It encodes CASSLGWGERRTDTQYF.

V gene TRBV12-3 or TRBV12-4 combines with J gene TRBJ1-2; weak D call: TRBD1 (5 bases). This CDR3 has 12 amino acids. V lost 11 bases and J 0 bases, leaving 10 bases between the germline ends. The CDR3 DNA is TGTGCCTCGCGGGGGGCTAACTATGGCTACACCTTC. Translation: CASRGANYGYTF.

V and J are TRBV9 and TRBJ2-5, with 8 bases that match TRBD1. Trimming at V came to 3 bases and at J to 4 bases, leaving 5 bases not matched to a gene. Germline CDR1 is SGDLS and CDR2 is YYNGEE. The CDR3 runs 14 residues. DNA for the CDR3: TGTGCCAGCAGCGCCCAGGGGGCGGGAGAGACCCAGTACTTC. This gives the protein CASSAQGAGETQYF.

The chain employs TRBV5-4 and TRBJ2-1, with D possibly called TRBD1 or TRBD2 (5 bases each). V dropped 4 bases and J dropped 10 bases, with 24 bases sitting between them. Germline V CDR1 and CDR2: SGHNT, YYREEE (reference sequence). There are 16 residues in the CDR3. CDR3 sequence: CASSPQSSRGYREQFF. CDR3 sequence (DNA): TGTGCCAGCAGCCCCCAGAGTTCGAGGGGATACAGGGAGCAGTTCTTC.

The J gene is TRBJ1-5, the V gene TRBV7-2; D not certain. Germline loops: CDR1 SGHTA, CDR2 FQGNSA. CDR3 length equals 14 residues. Trimming took off 6 bases at V and 2 bases at J, with 11 bases between the two ends. The CDR3 nucleotides read TGTGCCAGCAGTCCAGGCCTTGGCAATCAGCCCCAGCATTTT. It encodes CASSPGLGNQPQHF.

V gene TRBV2 combines with J gene TRBJ2-7, with 11 bases that match TRBD2. This CDR3 is 16 amino acids long. The V and J ends lost 5 bases and 0 bases, in that order; junction bases with no gene match: 6. The germline V gene encodes CDR1 SNHLY and CDR2 FYNNEI. CDR3 sequence reads: CASSKRGLAASYEQYF. The CDR3 DNA is TGTGCCAGCAGTAAAAGGGGACTAGCGGCCTCCTACGAGCAGTACTTC.

V and J are TRBV3-1 (or the pseudogene TRBV3-2) and TRBJ2-3, with a tentative D call TRBD1 (6 bases). This CDR3 region has 14 residues. Deletions cut 4 bases from V and 2 bases from J, with 10 bases between. Per the germline V gene, CDR1 is LGHDT and CDR2 is YNNKEL (reference sequence). CDR3 amino acids: CASSPRQATDTQYF. The DNA of the CDR3 is TGTGCCAGCAGCCCCCGACAGGCCACAGATACGCAGTATTTT.

This chain links TRBV5-1 with TRBJ2-3; 7 bases fit TRBD2. The germline V gene encodes CDR1 SGHRS and CDR2 YFSETQ. The V and J ends lost 5 bases and 0 bases, in that order; junction bases with no gene match: 6. The CDR3 is 15 amino acids. CDR3 coding DNA: TGCGCCAGCAGTCCTAGCGGTCCTAGCACAGATACGCAGTATTTT. Its protein is CASSPSGPSTDTQYF.

This clone came up a few times. CDR3 nucleotides: TGTGCCAGCAGTCCCTCAGAGGGGGCGCCTGGCAATGAGCAGTTCTTC. This encodes CASSPSEGAPGNEQFF. The chain carries TRBV6-4 and TRBJ2-1; TRBD1 aligns across 7 bases. The CDR3 totals 16 residues. Looked up from germline, CDR1 is MRHNA and CDR2 is SNTAGT. Germline trimming cut 5 bases from V and 6 bases from J; bases unmatched to any gene: 13.

V and J are TRBV4-1 and TRBJ2-3; TRBD2 matches at 10 bases. Germline trimming cut 4 bases from V and 2 bases from J; bases unmatched to any gene: 6. The CDR3 totals 16 residues. From germline, CDR1 is MGHRA and CDR2 YSYEKL. The CDR3 here is CASSLGLAVATDTQYF. The CDR3 DNA reads TGCGCCAGCAGCCTCGGACTAGCGGTCGCCACAGATACGCAGTATTTT.

This chain links TRBV2 with TRBJ2-1; perhaps D is TRBD1 or TRBD2 (5 bases each). The CDR3 is 14 amino acids. The V and J ends lost 5 bases and 6 bases respectively, with 14 bases between them. Per the germline V gene, CDR1 is SNHLY and CDR2 is FYNNEI. Written as DNA, the CDR3 is TGTGCCAGCAGTAACCCCGGGGCTTTCAATGAGCAGTTCTTC. Translating it yields CASSNPGAFNEQFF.

The chain has TRBV7-2 and TRBJ1-1; 10 bases are shared with TRBD1. The CDR3 extends over 16 amino acids. J gave up 0 bases and V 8 bases, and 9 bases lay outside the gene matches. Looked up from germline, CDR1 is SGHTA and CDR2 is FQGNSA. The CDR3 nucleotides are TGTGCCAGCCATTGGGGACAGGGGATTATGAACACTGAAGCTTTCTTT. This encodes CASHWGQGIMNTEAFF.

The CDR3 sequence is CASSLAPLNEKLFF. CDR3 DNA sequence: TGTGCCAGCAGCCTTGCACCGCTTAATGAAAAACTGTTTTTT. This chain connects TRBV11-1 to TRBJ1-4; D not certain. The V and J ends lost 5 bases and 4 bases respectively, with 11 bases between them. The germline gives CDR1 SGHAT, CDR2 FQDESV (reference sequence). This CDR3 comprises 14 residues.

The V and J genes are TRBV29-1 and TRBJ1-1; D not certain. V gave up 4 bases and J gave up 2 bases, with 11 bases separating them. The CDR3 covers 13 residues. CDR1 and CDR2 (germline): SQVTM, ANQGSEA. The CDR3 here is CSVVREINTEAFF. CDR3 DNA sequence: TGCAGCGTTGTGAGAGAAATTAACACTGAAGCTTTCTTT.

The J gene is TRBJ2-6, the V gene TRBV14; the D gene is possibly TRBD1 (6 bases). Between the trimmed V and J ends, which lost 4 bases and 2 bases, there was a span of 9 bases. Germline V gene lookup returns CDR1 SGHDN and CDR2 FVKESK. This CDR3 is built from 15 residues. In DNA, the CDR3 is TGTGCCAGCAGCCCACAGGGAGCTGGGGCCAACGTCCTGACTTTC. This gives the protein CASSPQGAGANVLTF.

This clone was picked up one time. This chain uses TRBV28 with TRBJ1-1; 7 bases match TRBD1. Germline V lookup: CDR1 MDHEN, CDR2 SYDVKM. CDR3 length: 13 residues. The V segment lost 4 bases and the J segment 1 base; nucleotides outside the gene matches: 0. CDR3 sequence (DNA): TGTGCCAGCAGTTACAGGGGGAACACTGAAGCTTTCTTT. Encoded protein: CASSYRGNTEAFF.

The chain couples TRBV2 to TRBJ1-1, with TRBD1 as a possible D gene (5 bases). CDR3 length: 11 residues. Germline assignment: CDR1 SNHLY and CDR2 FYNNEI. V dropped 6 bases and J dropped 8 bases, with 10 bases sitting between them. The CDR3 bases are TGTGCCAGCAGATACAGGTGGGAAGCTTTCTTT. Protein product: CASRYRWEAFF.

As for this clone: The germline gene is not matched at one end of the junction; a read error may be the cause. The rearrangement links TRBV7-7 to TRBJ2-2; TRBD2 agrees at 9 bases. The CDR3 length is 16 residues. Per germline, CDR1 SSHAT and CDR2 FNYEAQ (reference sequence). The CDR3 loop is CASSLGAGGVTGELFF. The CDR3 DNA reads TGTGCTAGCAGCTTAGGTGCGGGAGGGGTCACCGGGGAGCTGTTTTTT.

The CDR3 is CATSDRTGQAFF. The DNA for the CDR3 is TGTGCCACCAGTGATCGGACAGGGCAAGCTTTCTTT. The V gene is TRBV24-1, the J gene TRBJ1-1, with 8 bases aligning to TRBD1. The length of the CDR3 is 12 residues. Germline V gene sequence: CDR1 KGHDR, CDR2 SFDVKD. J lost 9 bases, V lost 3 bases, and 2 bases had no gene match.

In its sample, this clone was seen once. The rearrangement joins TRBV19 to TRBJ1-2; the match to TRBD1 covers 9 bases. The CDR3 contains 14 residues. Germline-derived CDR1 and CDR2 are LNHDA and SQIVND (reference sequence). J gave up 9 bases and V 3 bases, and 8 bases lay outside the gene matches. The chain's CDR3 is CASSIRQGGRSYTF. DNA of the CDR3: TGTGCCAGTAGTATTCGACAGGGGGGTAGGAGCTACACCTTC.

The chain employs TRBV6-1 and TRBJ1-1; D not resolved. The V gene's germline CDR1 is MNHNS and CDR2 SASEGT. The CDR3 contains 13 residues. Deletions cut 2 bases from V and 7 bases from J, with 11 bases between. CDR3 sequence: CASSENNKGEAFF. DNA for the CDR3: TGTGCCAGCAGTGAAAATAATAAGGGTGAAGCTTTCTTT.

This chain connects TRBV6-5 to TRBJ2-1; D is perhaps TRBD1 or TRBD2 (6 bases each). The V end was cut by 6 bases, the J end by 7 bases, with 16 bases between. This CDR3 has 14 amino acids. Germline assignment: CDR1 MNHEY and CDR2 SVGAGI. As DNA, the CDR3 is TGTGCCAGCAGCCGGGGGCCCAATCGAAATGAGCAGTTCTTC. Its translation: CASSRGPNRNEQFF.

The gene calls are TRBV4-1 and TRBJ1-1, with a tentative D call TRBD1 (5 bases). This CDR3 has 15 residues. The germline V gene has CDR1 MGHRA and CDR2 YSYEKL. Trimming pared 0 bases from V and 6 bases from J, leaving 14 bases between. The CDR3 DNA is TGCGCCAGCAGCCAAGAGGGGCAGGTTGGGGCTGAAGCTTTCTTT. This translates into CASSQEGQVGAEAFF.

V gene TRBV6-6 combines with J gene TRBJ2-7, with D maybe TRBD1 (5 bases). CDR1 and CDR2 (germline): MNHNY, SVGAGI (reference sequence). The V gene lost 10 bases and the J gene lost 1 base, with 11 bases spanning the gap. This CDR3 spans 12 amino acids. CDR3 DNA sequence: TGTGCCACCAGACAGAGTTCCTACGAGCAGTACTTC. It specifies CATRQSSYEQYF.

The genes are TRBV12-3 or TRBV12-4 and TRBJ1-2, with TRBD1 identical over 9 bases. V was pared by 3 bases and J by 4 bases, with 0 bases of the junction left unmatched. The CDR3 covers 13 residues. The CDR3 bases are TGTGCCAGCAGTTTGGGACAGGGCTATGGCTACACCTTC. Its protein product is CASSLGQGYGYTF.

This clone was recorded only once. This chain links TRBV6-5 with TRBJ1-2; 9 bases match TRBD1. With 6 bases clipped from V and 2 bases from J, the junction kept 7 bases outside the gene matches. Per the germline V gene, CDR1 is MNHEY and CDR2 is SVGAGI. The CDR3 has 15 amino acids. CDR3 in amino acids: CASRDAGTGNYGYTF. The CDR3 DNA is TGTGCCAGCAGAGACGCCGGGACAGGGAACTATGGCTACACCTTC.